The text below deals with one T cell receptor beta chain. Its recognized antigen is unknown. No clone much larger than this one lies a single base away; base qualities are absent. Reading the germline V gene gives CDR1 SGHRS and CDR2 YFSETQ. At the junction V is shortened by 4 bases and J by 3 bases; bases outside the gene matches: 12. The CDR3 contains 16 residues, cysteine and phenylalanine counted. The read is trimmed to its CDR3 DNA, 48 bases read in frame from base 1. Read against the paper, the sample's time point label means: blood from clinic visit 5 months post-surgery; TSC patient then seizure free. The surgery cases that showed the highest brain T cell transcript signatures were chosen for TCR beta chain sequencing of brain tissue, and of blood when it was available. Patients had been treated with at least one anti-epileptic drug before surgery. The TCR-sequenced patients were children whose drug-resistant epilepsy was caused by tuberous sclerosis complex, focal cortical dysplasia, Rasmussen encephalitis or hemimegalencephaly. The Monarch genomic DNA purification kit was used to extract bulk genomic DNA from unsorted brain tissue and from whole blood.

The sample belongs to a study of brain T cells in children with intractable seizures (TCRdb year 2021). Concerning the study at large: A NanoString immunology panel was first used to screen resected brain tissue from roughly 56 pediatric epilepsy surgery cases for immune gene transcripts. About 70% of the 12 selected surgery cases also had pre-surgery blood sequenced, which left four cases with brain tissue only.

Beyond this particular receptor, the publication reports: Because sequencing depth was different between pre-surgery and post-surgery blood, clones absent from the pre-surgery sample may reflect undersampling. Viral specificity was inferred solely from CDR3 sequence similarity, and the HCMV serostatus of the patients was not known.

The immunoSEQ assay was used to generate TCR beta chain sequences from genomic DNA. The authors' analysis ran thus. Any CDR3 sequence that did not begin with the conserved framework cysteine at position 104 was removed by hand. To get clonality, the normalized Shannon's Diversity Index was subtracted from one, giving values from 0 (maximal diversity) to 1 (oligoclonal). Chi-squared comparison-of-proportions tests assessed whether the same CDR3 differed in frequency between samples, such as brain versus blood. Public clonotypes were found by searching immuneACCESS, and the VDJdb browser was used to assess similarity to known antiviral clonotypes. Held by TCRdb, this immuneACCESS table contains in-frame sequences only and omits some clones. Under half of the omission traces to an unresolved V gene where checked; the cause of the rest is unknown. D and trimming were read from the DNA, whereas the V and J calls and clone size are those reported in that table. The table for this sample lists about 340,000 clones; 85% to 95% of them were counted only once. Roughly 5.8% of the sample belongs to the ten largest clones.

The input for sequencing was peripheral blood, taken approximately 5 months after surgery. The chain joins TRBV5-1 to TRBJ2-7, with 8 junctional bases fitting TRBD1. This receptor was obtained from a boy less than two years old with tuberous sclerosis and intractable seizures. The DNA sequence is TGCGCCAGCAGCATGGGGTTGACAGGGGAAGGCTACGAGCAGTACTTC. Its protein is CASSMGLTGEGYEQYF.